One sample yielded the 31 T cell receptor beta chains listed below, sequenced in a study of beta chain features in type 1 diabetes. Every isolated RNA sample was fully reverse transcribed, so sequencing captured expressed TCRB transcripts. Clones were read by immunoSEQ multiplex PCR, and TCRdb kept only the in-frame ones, dropping some. The sample shows approximately 380,000 clones, less than 15% of them seen only once. Sequencing input: naive CD4+ T cells from blood. All receptors come from a woman between 18 and 29 years old in good health.

The CDR3 sequence is CASSSGRGNSNQPQHF. DNA for the CDR3: TGTGCCAGCAGTTCCGGGAGAGGCAATAGCAATCAGCCCCAGCATTTT. This sequence joins TRBV6-5 and TRBJ1-5; D remains unclear. The V gene's germline CDR1 is MNHEY and CDR2 SVGAGI. V was shortened by 4 bases and J by 0 bases, with 13 bases between the two germline ends. The CDR3 has 16 residues.

The J gene is TRBJ2-7, the V gene TRBV30; TRBD2 agrees at 15 bases. The CDR3 extends over 15 amino acids. J was trimmed by 5 bases and V by 4 bases; bases with no gene match: 6. Germline CDR1 GTSNPN, CDR2 SVGIG (reference sequence). The CDR3 sequence: CAWTRGLAGGNEQYF. As DNA, the CDR3 is TGTGCCTGGACCCGCGGACTAGCGGGAGGGAACGAGCAGTACTTC.

The J gene is TRBJ2-7, the V gene TRBV27; 7 bases fit TRBD2. The length of the CDR3 is 12 residues. Per the germline V gene, CDR1 is MNHEY and CDR2 is SMNVEV (reference sequence). V gave up 7 bases and J gave up 7 bases; unmatched junction bases: 7. Here the CDR3 reads CASMAQAGEQYF. The CDR3 region has the DNA TGTGCCAGCATGGCCCAAGCGGGAGAGCAGTACTTC.

The J gene is TRBJ2-1, the V gene TRBV7-9; TRBD1 aligns across 7 bases. The germline CDR1 and CDR2 sequences are SEHNR and FQNEAQ (reference sequence). V dropped 2 bases and J dropped 9; count of bases not matched to a gene: 16. This CDR3 spans 17 amino acids. The CDR3 is CASSLLYGGGRGIEQFF. CDR3 sequence (DNA): TGTGCCAGCAGCTTACTTTATGGGGGCGGCAGGGGGATTGAGCAGTTCTTC.

This clone has a handful of counts. The chain is built from TRBV11-3 and TRBJ2-1, with 7 bases fitting TRBD1. The CDR3 has 11 residues. Trimming at V came to 6 bases and at J to 12 bases, leaving 5 bases not matched to a gene. The germline CDR1 and CDR2 sequences are SGHNT and YENEEA. DNA for the CDR3: TGTGCCAGCAGTTCCGACAGGGTGCAGTTCTTC. It is translated as CASSSDRVQFF.

The J gene is TRBJ2-5, the V gene TRBV2; possible D gene TRBD1, 6 bases. With 3 bases removed from V and 2 bases from J, the gap between germline ends came to 13 bases. The germline V gene has CDR1 SNHLY and CDR2 FYNNEI. CDR3 length equals 15 residues. The CDR3 DNA is TGTGCCAGCAGTGACTCATGGGGGCCACAAGAGACCCAGTACTTC. It codes for CASSDSWGPQETQYF.

This clone was detected only a few times. The chain employs TRBV11-2 and TRBJ2-1; TRBD2 might be the D (6 bases). CDR1 is SGHAT and CDR2 is FQNNGV in the germline V gene. The CDR3 runs to 13 residues. V dropped 4 bases and J dropped 7 bases, with 11 bases sitting between them. CDR3 amino acids: CASSSGLFNEQFF. CDR3 coding DNA: TGTGCCAGCAGCTCGGGACTCTTTAATGAGCAGTTCTTC.

This chain connects TRBV7-8 to TRBJ2-3; D might be TRBD2 (6 bases). The CDR3 loop spans 14 amino acids. With 5 bases removed from V and 4 bases from J, the gap between germline ends came to 13 bases. Germline V gives CDR1 SGHVS, CDR2 FQNEAQ. CDR3 sequence (DNA): TGTGCCAGCAGCACCCGGGACTTGCCAGATACGCAGTATTTT. Protein: CASSTRDLPDTQYF.

The V call is TRBV25-1, the J call TRBJ2-1; 9 bases are shared with TRBD1. Germline assignment: CDR1 MGHDK and CDR2 SYGVNS. The junction had 5 bases not matched to a gene; V was cut back by 8 bases and J by 3 bases. This CDR3 has 14 amino acids. The DNA of the CDR3 is TGTGCCAGCCAAACAGGGGGCGGCTACAATGAGCAGTTCTTC. Protein sequence: CASQTGGGYNEQFF.

Written as DNA, the CDR3 is TGTGCCAGCGGTGCTTGGACAGGGAAAAACATTCAGTACTTC. Translating it yields CASGAWTGKNIQYF. J is TRBJ2-4 and V is TRBV6-1; 8 bases match TRBD1. The germline gives CDR1 MNHNS, CDR2 SASEGT. Losses at the gene ends were 8 bases for V and 4 bases for J; bases not matched to a gene: 7. This CDR3 region has 14 residues.

This clone was detected only a few times. The chain couples TRBV19 to TRBJ1-2; D perhaps matches TRBD1 (5 bases). Trimming pared 5 bases from V and 4 bases from J, leaving 8 bases between. Germline V gene sequence: CDR1 LNHDA, CDR2 SQIVND (reference sequence). This CDR3 contains 12 residues. Written as DNA, the CDR3 is TGTGCCAGTAGTTCGACAGTCTATGGCTACACCTTC. It translates to CASSSTVYGYTF.

This clone was picked up a small number of times. The chain combines TRBV7-9 with TRBJ1-1; D uncertain. The CDR3 covers 13 residues. Trimming took off 5 bases at V and 1 base at J, with 8 bases between the two ends. Per germline, CDR1 SEHNR and CDR2 FQNEAQ (reference sequence). Here the CDR3 DNA reads TGTGCCAGCAGCCCTCGGGAGAACACTGAAGCTTTCTTT. It encodes CASSPRENTEAFF.

In its sample, this clone was seen a few times. The V gene is TRBV29-1, the J gene TRBJ2-3; D not certain. Germline V gene lookup returns CDR1 SQVTM and CDR2 ANQGSEA. This CDR3 region has 14 residues. Trimming removed 0 bases from V and 2 bases from J, with 9 bases in between. The DNA of the CDR3 is TGCAGCGTTGAAGATCGACTGAACACAGATACGCAGTATTTT. Translated: CSVEDRLNTDTQYF.

CDR3 coding DNA: TGTGCCAGCGCCAGGACAGGGGCGAGTCAGCCCCAGCATTTT. Amino acid sequence: CASARTGASQPQHF. The gene calls are TRBV6-5 and TRBJ1-5; 9 bases are shared with TRBD1. CDR1 is MNHEY and CDR2 is SVGAGI in the germline V gene. This CDR3 has 14 amino acids. V lost 8 bases, J lost 6 bases, and 8 bases stayed unmatched.

This chain joins TRBV4-1 and TRBJ2-7; TRBD1 aligns across 8 bases. CDR3 length equals 12 residues. CDR1 is MGHRA and CDR2 is YSYEKL in the germline V gene. The junction had 3 bases not matched to a gene; V was cut back by 3 bases and J by 8 bases. In DNA form, the CDR3 reads TGCGCCAGCAGCCACCGGGACAGGCAGCAGTACTTC. Its protein product is CASSHRDRQQYF.

This clone has more than one count but fewer than ten. V and J are TRBV7-9 and TRBJ2-1; D not certain. CDR3 length equals 15 residues. V lost 4 bases and J 10 bases, leaving 20 bases between the germline ends. Per the germline V gene, CDR1 is SEHNR and CDR2 is FQNEAQ (reference sequence). CDR3 sequence (DNA): TGTGCCAGCAGCTCGCAGACATTCCAAGTTAGGGAGCAGTTCTTC. Its protein is CASSSQTFQVREQFF.

The V gene is TRBV6-5, the J gene TRBJ1-4, with 8 nucleotides matching TRBD1. The germline V gene has CDR1 MNHEY and CDR2 SVGAGI. With 2 bases clipped from V and 10 bases from J, the junction kept 9 bases outside the gene matches. This CDR3 contains 15 residues. The CDR3 region is CASSYEDRARGKLFF. Here the CDR3 DNA reads TGTGCCAGCAGTTACGAGGACAGGGCGAGAGGAAAACTGTTTTTT.

This clone showed up just a few times. The gene calls are TRBV29-1 and TRBJ2-1; maybe TRBD2 (6 bases). CDR1 and CDR2 from the germline V gene are SQVTM and ANQGSEA. Trimming took off 6 bases at V and 7 bases at J, with 19 bases between the two ends. The CDR3 consists of 14 residues. For the CDR3, the DNA is TGCAGCGTCGACCGACGGGGGAAAGGGAATGAGCAGTTCTTC. Translated, it gives CSVDRRGKGNEQFF.

The genes are TRBV5-1 and TRBJ2-7; 7 positions agree with TRBD1. With V trimmed by 5 bases and J by 3 bases, 11 bases remained unmatched. Germline values: CDR1 SGHRS, CDR2 YFSETQ. The CDR3 has 15 residues. CDR3 protein: CASRLRDSVFYEQYF. CDR3 sequence (DNA): TGCGCCAGCAGACTCCGGGACAGCGTCTTCTACGAGCAGTACTTC.

With regard to this clone: The sample contains more than one DNA sequence encoding this CDR3. The chain employs TRBV30 and TRBJ2-5, with a possible D match to TRBD1 (6 bases). The CDR3 has 13 amino acids. Germline assignment: CDR1 GTSNPN and CDR2 SVGIG (reference sequence). Trimming took off 2 bases at V and 2 bases at J, with 9 bases between the two ends. The CDR3 nucleotides read TGTGCCTGGAGTACAGGGTTACAAGAGACCCAGTACTTC. Translating it yields CAWSTGLQETQYF.

The rearrangement joins TRBV18 to TRBJ1-1; no reliable D call. Trimming shortened V by 4 bases and J by 3 bases, and 9 bases separated the two germline ends. The CDR3 totals 13 residues. Germline V gene sequence: CDR1 KGHSH, CDR2 LQKENI. CDR3 coding DNA: TGTGCCAGCTCACTCGGGCGGGACACTGAAGCTTTCTTT. This gives the protein CASSLGRDTEAFF.

V usage is TRBV28 and J usage is TRBJ2-5; D call uncertain. Trimming left V 6 bases short and J 9 bases short, with 17 bases between. The CDR3 extends over 13 amino acids. Germline loops: CDR1 MDHEN, CDR2 SYDVKM. CDR3 sequence: CASRSESWSPQYF. CDR3 coding DNA: TGTGCCAGCAGGAGTGAGAGTTGGTCTCCCCAGTACTTC. The full variable domain, rest sourced from reference TRBV28 and TRBJ2-5, is DVKVTQSSRYLVKRTGEKVFLECVQDMDHENMFWYRQDPGLGLRLIYFSYDVKMKEKGDIPEGYSVSREKKERFSLILESASTNQTSMYLCASRSESWSPQYFGPGTRLLVL.

V usage is TRBV5-1 and J usage is TRBJ2-7, with 10 positions matching TRBD1. V trimming: 4 bases; J trimming: 2 bases; junction bases outside the gene matches: 18. The CDR3 length is 19 residues. Germline CDR1 SGHRS, CDR2 YFSETQ. CDR3 DNA sequence: TGCGCCAGCAGCCCCCGATACCCCCTGACAGGGGGCCCTACCTACGAGCAGTACTTC. It encodes CASSPRYPLTGGPTYEQYF.

The rearrangement uses TRBV7-9 and TRBJ1-1; D may be TRBD1 (5 bases). V dropped 5 bases and J dropped 4 bases, with 17 bases sitting between them. The CDR3 has 15 amino acids. CDR1 is SEHNR, CDR2 FQNEAQ, per germline (reference sequence). The CDR3 DNA reads as TGTGCCAGCAGCCGAATAGAAGGGGCGAGCACTGAAGCTTTCTTT. Protein product: CASSRIEGASTEAFF.

V usage is TRBV19 and J usage is TRBJ2-3; 12 positions agree with TRBD2. CDR1 and CDR2 from the germline V gene are LNHDA and SQIVND (reference sequence). Trimming removed 5 bases from V and 4 bases from J; junction bases left unmatched: 7. The CDR3 is made up of 16 amino acids. CDR3 nucleotides: TGTGCCAGTAGTCTCCGGACTAGCGGGACTCCAGATACGCAGTATTTT. This codes for CASSLRTSGTPDTQYF.

This chain joins TRBV4-2 and TRBJ2-7; no firm D call. Trimming took 0 bases from V and 3 from J, leaving 12 bases between them. The CDR3 loop spans 15 amino acids. The germline V gene has CDR1 LGHNA and CDR2 YNFKEQ. The CDR3 DNA sequence: TGTGCCAGCAGCCAAGAGAGGTCGTACCACTACGAGCAGTACTTC. It is translated as CASSQERSYHYEQYF.

This clone was seen only a few times. The chain has TRBV6-6 and TRBJ1-2; 7 bases fit TRBD1. The length of the CDR3 is 13 residues. The germline V gene encodes CDR1 MNHNY and CDR2 SVGAGI (reference sequence). Trimming cost V 5 bases and J 4 bases; bases outside gene matches: 4. In DNA, the CDR3 is TGTGCCAGCAGTCAGACAGGGCCCTATGGCTACACCTTC. Translated, it gives CASSQTGPYGYTF.

The sample holds a few counts of this clone. This chain links TRBV18 with TRBJ1-1; unclear D gene. Germline V gene lookup returns CDR1 KGHSH and CDR2 LQKENI. The length of the CDR3 is 13 residues. Trimming left V 7 bases short and J 3 bases short, with 12 bases between. CDR3 sequence (DNA): TGTGCCAGCTTTCCGGGAGGTTACACTGAAGCTTTCTTT. As protein: CASFPGGYTEAFF.

The rearrangement uses TRBV7-9 and TRBJ1-4; 7 positions match TRBD1. Germline CDR1 SEHNR, CDR2 FQNEAQ (reference sequence). The CDR3 runs to 16 residues. The J segment lost 2 bases and the V segment lost 5 bases, leaving 8 bases of the junction unmatched. The DNA for the CDR3 is TGTGCCAGCAGCCCACAGGGGACTCGCACTAATGAAAAACTGTTTTTT. Translation: CASSPQGTRTNEKLFF. The variable domain in full, completed from reference TRBV7-9 and TRBJ1-4, reads DTGVSQNPRHKITKRGQNVTFRCDPISEHNRLYWYRQTLGQGPEFLTYFQNEAQLEKSRLLSDRFSAERPKGSFSTLEIQRTEQGDSAMYLCASSPQGTRTNEKLFFGSGTQLSVL.

This clone was seen more than once but under ten times. The chain recombines TRBV13 with TRBJ2-3; D not resolved. CDR1 is PRHDT, CDR2 FYEKMQ, per germline (reference sequence). The CDR3 sequence is 14 residues long. The V and J ends lost 5 bases and 4 bases respectively, with 13 bases between them. The CDR3 nucleotides are TGTGCCAGCAGCCCTCTAGTTACCCCAGATACGCAGTATTTT. This encodes CASSPLVTPDTQYF.

A few counts support this clone. The chain has TRBV7-9 and TRBJ1-5; possibly TRBD1 for D (5 bases). Looked up from germline, CDR1 is SEHNR and CDR2 is FQNEAQ (reference sequence). The CDR3 runs to 15 residues. V lost 7 bases to trimming and J lost 6 bases, with 19 bases between them. The CDR3 here is CASTTDTHPGQPQHF. DNA of the CDR3: TGTGCCAGCACGACGGACACCCACCCAGGTCAGCCCCAGCATTTT.